This T cell receptor (beta chain) originates from a study of sequential checkpoint blockade in melanoma. Study background: Patients were randomized 1:1 to nivolumab-then-ipilimumab or ipilimumab-then-nivolumab first-line. Both treatment sequences were followed by maintenance nivolumab.

Treatment in this sample: randomized to nivolumab then ipilimumab (arm A) or the reverse (arm B). No patient had prior DNA-damaging chemotherapy. TCRdb's copy holds only in-frame clones and misses some; the assay was immunoSEQ multiplex PCR. The sample includes some 17,000 clones, around 65% of them seen just once. Germline V CDR1 and CDR2: SGHVS, FNYEAQ. The V end was cut by 3 bases, the J end by 0 bases, with 15 bases between. The CDR3 extends over 16 amino acids. The chain is built from TRBV7-6 and TRBJ2-7, with D unclear. The source was CD8+ T cells sorted from blood (inferred from file names), collected from a patient given nivolumab and ipilimumab in sequence. This clonotype was obtained from a human donor with melanoma. In DNA form, the CDR3 reads TGTGCCAGCAGCTTCCCCCCCGACTCCGGCTCCTACGAGCAGTACTTC. Amino acid sequence: CASSFPPDSGSYEQYF.